The 12 T cell receptor beta chains in this list originate from one sample, sequenced in a study of cytomegalovirus exposure and HLA in healthy donors (dated 2017 in TCRdb). Library preparation employed the immunoSEQ multiplex PCR assay. The multiplex PCR relied on a mix of 60 forward primers for TCR Vbeta segments and 13 reverse primers for TCR Jbeta segments. TCRdb retrieved this table from immuneACCESS and kept in-frame rearrangements only. Not all clones are present; in checked studies, unresolved V genes account for under half, and no reason is known for the remainder. This sample is represented by about 180,000 clones; 77% of them were singletons. Together, the top ten hold 1.4% of the sample. The sample consisted of PBMCs. The source is a man younger than 35 in good health and CMV-seronegative.

V and J are TRBV19 and TRBJ2-7, with 11 bases lining up with TRBD1. Unmatched junction bases numbered 4, after V lost 4 bases and J lost 5 bases. The CDR3 is 14 residues long. CDR1 and CDR2 from the germline V gene are LNHDA and SQIVND (reference sequence). The CDR3 loop reads CASSTDRGPDEQYF. In nucleotides, the CDR3 is TGTGCCAGTAGTACGGACAGGGGGCCTGACGAGCAGTACTTC.

This chain connects TRBV5-8 to TRBJ1-5; perhaps TRBD1 as D (6 bases). This CDR3 contains 15 residues. V lost 3 bases and J 0 bases, leaving 10 bases between the germline ends. Per the germline V gene, CDR1 is SGHTS and CDR2 is YDEGEE. In DNA form, the CDR3 reads TGTGCCAGCAGCTCGGGGACATATAGCAATCAGCCCCAGCATTTT. It is translated as CASSSGTYSNQPQHF.

This clone was picked up a small number of times. This chain uses TRBV5-1 with TRBJ1-3, with unresolved D. From germline, CDR1 is SGHRS and CDR2 YFSETQ. V was cut by 6 bases and J by 4 bases, with 14 bases left in between. CDR3 size: 14 residues. Here the CDR3 reads CASKSGEGGNTIYF. CDR3 coding DNA: TGCGCCAGCAAATCGGGTGAAGGAGGAAACACCATATATTTT.

The rearrangement links TRBV7-3 to TRBJ2-1; possible D gene TRBD1, 5 bases. CDR1 is SGHTA and CDR2 is FQGTGA in the germline V gene. V dropped 5 bases and J dropped 7 bases, with 18 bases sitting between them. This CDR3 has 15 amino acids. CDR3 DNA sequence: TGTGCCAGCAGCCGCTCCCCCCAGGGTAGGAATGAGCAGTTCTTC. This gives the protein CASSRSPQGRNEQFF.

This clone was seen a single time. The chain links TRBV7-2 to TRBJ1-2; 7 bases align to TRBD1. The CDR3 extends over 13 amino acids. Germline assignment: CDR1 SGHTA and CDR2 FQGNSA. Trimming took 6 bases from V and 5 from J; bases not matched to a gene: 6. This chain's CDR3 is CASRQTGNYGYTF. CDR3 DNA: TGTGCCAGCAGGCAGACAGGGAATTATGGCTACACCTTC.

This chain connects TRBV18 to TRBJ2-3, with a weak D call TRBD1 (6 bases). V was clipped by 4 bases and J by 3 bases, with 20 bases between them. Germline V gene lookup returns CDR1 KGHSH and CDR2 LQKENI. The CDR3 contains 17 residues. The CDR3 loop reads CASSHDTGWAVTDTQYF. Written as DNA, the CDR3 is TGTGCCAGCTCACATGATACAGGGTGGGCAGTGACAGATACGCAGTATTTT. Complete variable domain (other parts from reference TRBV18 and TRBJ2-3): NAGVMQNPRHLVRRRGQEARLRCSPMKGHSHVYWYRQLPEEGLKFMVYLQKENIIDESGMPKERFSAEFPKEGPSILRIQQVVRGDSAAYFCASSHDTGWAVTDTQYFGPGTRLTVL.

This clone has only one observation. The chain joins TRBV5-1 to TRBJ2-3, with D possibly matching TRBD1 (6 bases). Trimming removed 0 bases at V and 6 bases at J, with 17 bases between. Germline loops: CDR1 SGHRS, CDR2 YFSETQ. This CDR3 comprises 16 residues. CDR3 in DNA: TGCGCCAGCAGCTTGGTCGTGGGGGCCTCCGCGGATACGCAGTATTTT. Amino acid sequence: CASSLVVGASADTQYF.

The rearrangement uses TRBV11-2 and TRBJ2-5; D may be TRBD2 (5 bases). The CDR3 length is 14 residues. V was clipped by 5 bases and J by 7 bases, with 17 bases between them. Germline CDR1 reads SGHAT; CDR2 reads FQNNGV. CDR3: CASSPGVAAGTQYF. In DNA form, the CDR3 reads TGTGCCAGCAGCCCCGGGGTGGCCGCCGGGACCCAGTACTTC.

The chain has TRBV5-8 and TRBJ2-2; maybe TRBD2 (6 bases). This CDR3 has 15 amino acids. Germline V gene lookup returns CDR1 SGHTS and CDR2 YDEGEE. Trimming left V 4 bases short and J 1 base short, with 11 bases between. The DNA of the CDR3 is TGTGCCAGCAGCAGAGGGACTCGGAACACCGGGGAGCTGTTTTTT. Its protein product is CASSRGTRNTGELFF.

The chain recombines TRBV4-2 with TRBJ2-3; 9 bases are shared with TRBD2. The CDR3 runs 17 residues. Germline V gene data show CDR1 as LGHNA and CDR2 as YNFKEQ. V gave up 0 bases and J gave up 1 base; unmatched junction bases: 5. In DNA, the CDR3 is TGTGCCAGCAGCCAAGATCGGGCTAGCGGGGGCACAGATACGCAGTATTTT. Translation: CASSQDRASGGTDTQYF.

The gene calls are TRBV5-6 and TRBJ2-1, with 13 bases identical to TRBD2. Per germline, CDR1 SGHDT and CDR2 YYEEEE. The CDR3 is made up of 18 amino acids. Trimming at V came to 5 bases and at J to 6 bases, leaving 14 bases not matched to a gene. In DNA, the CDR3 is TGTGCCAGCAGTCCTGGGGCTCATACTAGCGGGAGGGCCAATGAGCAGTTCTTC. This sequence encodes CASSPGAHTSGRANEQFF.

This clone was recorded only once. The rearrangement joins TRBV11-2 to TRBJ1-3; D uncertain. The CDR3 loop spans 16 amino acids. V was trimmed by 1 base and J by 0 bases, leaving 10 bases between them. Germline V gene sequence: CDR1 SGHAT, CDR2 FQNNGV. The CDR3 nucleotides are TGTGCCAGCAGCTTAGTCCCAGACTACTCTGGAAACACCATATATTTT. This codes for CASSLVPDYSGNTIYF.